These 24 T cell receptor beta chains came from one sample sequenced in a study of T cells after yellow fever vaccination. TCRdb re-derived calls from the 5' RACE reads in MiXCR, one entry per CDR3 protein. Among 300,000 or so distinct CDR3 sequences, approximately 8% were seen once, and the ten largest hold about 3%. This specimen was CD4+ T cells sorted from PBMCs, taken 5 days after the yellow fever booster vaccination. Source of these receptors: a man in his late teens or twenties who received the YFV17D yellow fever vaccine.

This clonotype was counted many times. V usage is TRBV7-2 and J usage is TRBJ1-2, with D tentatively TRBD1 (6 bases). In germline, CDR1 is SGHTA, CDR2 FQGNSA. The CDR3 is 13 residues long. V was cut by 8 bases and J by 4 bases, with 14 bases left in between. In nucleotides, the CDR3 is TGTGCCAGCGAGGCCGGGGGGCTCTATGGCTACACCTTC. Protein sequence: CASEAGGLYGYTF. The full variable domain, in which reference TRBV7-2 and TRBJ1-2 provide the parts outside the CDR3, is GAGVSQSPSNKVTEKGKDVELRCDPISGHTALYWYRQSLGQGLEFLIYFQGNSAPDKSGLPSDRFSAERTGGSVSTLTIQRTQQEDSAVYLCASEAGGLYGYTFGSGTRLTVV.

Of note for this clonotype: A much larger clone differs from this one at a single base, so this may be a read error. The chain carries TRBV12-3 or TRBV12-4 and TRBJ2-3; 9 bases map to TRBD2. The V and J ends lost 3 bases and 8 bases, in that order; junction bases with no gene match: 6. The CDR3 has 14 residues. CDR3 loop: CASSFGGGGVTQYF. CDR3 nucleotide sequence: TGTGCCAGCAGTTTCGGCGGGGGGGGAGTTACGCAGTATTTT.

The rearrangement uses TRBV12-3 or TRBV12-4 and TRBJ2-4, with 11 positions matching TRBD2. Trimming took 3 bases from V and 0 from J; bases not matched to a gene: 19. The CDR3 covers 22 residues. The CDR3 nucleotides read TGTGCCAGCAGTTTGAGGTGGGGACCTAGCGGGGGGCCCGATATAGCCAAAAACATTCAGTACTTC. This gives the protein CASSLRWGPSGGPDIAKNIQYF.

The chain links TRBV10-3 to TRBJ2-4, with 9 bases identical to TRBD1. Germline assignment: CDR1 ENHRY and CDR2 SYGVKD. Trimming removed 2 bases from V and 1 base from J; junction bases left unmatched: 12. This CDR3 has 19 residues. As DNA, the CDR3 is TGTGCCATCAGTGAGCTCGGAGGAAACAGGGGGCTTGCCAAAAACATTCAGTACTTC. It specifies CAISELGGNRGLAKNIQYF.

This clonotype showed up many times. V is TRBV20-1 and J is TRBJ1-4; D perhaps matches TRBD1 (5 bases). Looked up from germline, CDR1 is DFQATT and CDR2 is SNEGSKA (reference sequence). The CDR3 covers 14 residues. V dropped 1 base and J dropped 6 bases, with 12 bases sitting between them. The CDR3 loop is CSARGWGSDEKLFF. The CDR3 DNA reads TGCAGTGCTAGAGGGTGGGGGTCCGATGAAAAACTGTTTTTT.

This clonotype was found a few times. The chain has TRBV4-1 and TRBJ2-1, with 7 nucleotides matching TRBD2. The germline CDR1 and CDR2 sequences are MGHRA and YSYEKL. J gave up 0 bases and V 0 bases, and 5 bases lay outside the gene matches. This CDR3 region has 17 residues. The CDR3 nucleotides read TGCGCCAGCAGCCAAGATTTGCGGGGGAGCTCCTACAATGAGCAGTTCTTC. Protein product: CASSQDLRGSSYNEQFF.

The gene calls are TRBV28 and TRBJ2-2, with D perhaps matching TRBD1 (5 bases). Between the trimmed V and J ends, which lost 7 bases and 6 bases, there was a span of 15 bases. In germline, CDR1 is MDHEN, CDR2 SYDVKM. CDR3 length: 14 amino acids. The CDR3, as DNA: TGTGCCAGCACCCGGAGAGTCAGGGCCGGGGAGCTGTTTTTT. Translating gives CASTRRVRAGELFF.

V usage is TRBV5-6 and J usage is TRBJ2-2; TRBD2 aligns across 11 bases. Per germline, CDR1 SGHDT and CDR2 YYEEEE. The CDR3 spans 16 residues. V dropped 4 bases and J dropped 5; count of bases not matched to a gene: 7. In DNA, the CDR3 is TGTGCCAGCAGCATTCTAGCGGGGGGACGGACCGGGGAGCTGTTTTTT. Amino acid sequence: CASSILAGGRTGELFF.

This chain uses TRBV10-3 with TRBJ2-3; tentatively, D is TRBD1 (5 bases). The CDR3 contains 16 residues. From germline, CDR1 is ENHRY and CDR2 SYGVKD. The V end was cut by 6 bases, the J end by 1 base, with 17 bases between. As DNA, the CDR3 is TGTGCCATCAGCGCAGGGATTTCCTTGGGCACAGATACGCAGTATTTT. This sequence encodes CAISAGISLGTDTQYF.

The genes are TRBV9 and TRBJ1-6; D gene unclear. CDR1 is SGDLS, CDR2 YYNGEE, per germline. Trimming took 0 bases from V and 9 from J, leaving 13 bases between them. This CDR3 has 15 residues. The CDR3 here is CASSVGGSGTSPLHF. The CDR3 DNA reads TGTGCCAGCAGCGTAGGAGGATCCGGAACTTCACCCCTCCACTTT. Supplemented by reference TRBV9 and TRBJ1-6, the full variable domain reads DSGVTQTPKHLITATGQRVTLRCSPRSGDLSVYWYQQSLDQGLQFLIQYYNGEERAKGNILERFSAQQFPDLHSELNLSSLELGDSALYFCASSVGGSGTSPLHFGNGTRLTVT.

CDR3 sequence reads: CASSPHGGGNYGYTF. The CDR3 DNA reads TGTGCCAGCAGCCCGCACGGGGGGGGGAACTATGGCTACACCTTC. This sequence joins TRBV7-3 and TRBJ1-2; TRBD1 is a possible D gene (5 bases). The CDR3 consists of 15 residues. With 5 bases removed from V and 2 bases from J, the gap between germline ends came to 15 bases. Germline CDR1 SGHTA, CDR2 FQGTGA. Looking up the rest from reference TRBV7-3 and TRBJ1-2 gives the full variable domain: GAGVSQTPSNKVTEKGKYVELRCDPISGHTALYWYRQSLGQGPEFLIYFQGTGAADDSGLPNDRFFAVRPEGSVSTLKIQRTERGDSAVYLCASSPHGGGNYGYTFGSGTRLTVV.

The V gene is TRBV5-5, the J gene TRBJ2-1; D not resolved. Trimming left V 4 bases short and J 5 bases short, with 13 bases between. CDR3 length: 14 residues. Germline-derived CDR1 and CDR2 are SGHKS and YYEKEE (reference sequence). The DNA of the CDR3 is TGTGCCAGCAGCCCAACCCGCTCTCACAATGAGCAGTTCTTC. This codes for CASSPTRSHNEQFF.

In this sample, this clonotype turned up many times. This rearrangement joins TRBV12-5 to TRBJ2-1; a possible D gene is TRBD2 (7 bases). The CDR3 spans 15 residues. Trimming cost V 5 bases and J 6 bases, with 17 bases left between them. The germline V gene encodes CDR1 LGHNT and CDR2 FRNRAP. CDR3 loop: CASGTTGRVTNEQFF. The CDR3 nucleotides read TGTGCTAGTGGTACCACAGGGAGGGTAACCAATGAGCAGTTCTTC. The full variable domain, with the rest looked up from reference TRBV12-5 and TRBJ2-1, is DARVTQTPRHKVTEMGQEVTMRCQPILGHNTVFWYRQTMMQGLELLAYFRNRAPLDDSGMPKDRFSAEMPDATLATLKIQPSEPRDSAVYFCASGTTGRVTNEQFFGPGTRLTVL.

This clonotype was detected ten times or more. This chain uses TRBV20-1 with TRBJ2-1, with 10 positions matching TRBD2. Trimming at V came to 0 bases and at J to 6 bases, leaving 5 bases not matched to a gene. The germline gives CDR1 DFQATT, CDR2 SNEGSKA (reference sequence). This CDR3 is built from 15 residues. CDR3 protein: CSARDQSGGANEQFF. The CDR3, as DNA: TGCAGTGCTAGAGATCAGAGCGGGGGGGCCAATGAGCAGTTCTTC.

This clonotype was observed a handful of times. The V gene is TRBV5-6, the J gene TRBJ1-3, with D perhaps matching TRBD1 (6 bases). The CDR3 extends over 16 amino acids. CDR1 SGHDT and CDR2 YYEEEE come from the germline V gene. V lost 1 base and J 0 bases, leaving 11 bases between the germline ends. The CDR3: CASSLLGGYSGNTIYF. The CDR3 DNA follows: TGTGCCAGCAGCTTGTTGGGGGGCTACTCTGGAAACACCATATATTTT.

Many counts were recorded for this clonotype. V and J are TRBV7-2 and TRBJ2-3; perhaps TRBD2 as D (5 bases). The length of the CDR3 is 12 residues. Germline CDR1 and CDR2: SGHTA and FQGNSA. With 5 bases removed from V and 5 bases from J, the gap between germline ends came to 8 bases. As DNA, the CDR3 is TGTGCCAGCAGCGGCAGCGGAGATACGCAGTATTTT. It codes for CASSGSGDTQYF.

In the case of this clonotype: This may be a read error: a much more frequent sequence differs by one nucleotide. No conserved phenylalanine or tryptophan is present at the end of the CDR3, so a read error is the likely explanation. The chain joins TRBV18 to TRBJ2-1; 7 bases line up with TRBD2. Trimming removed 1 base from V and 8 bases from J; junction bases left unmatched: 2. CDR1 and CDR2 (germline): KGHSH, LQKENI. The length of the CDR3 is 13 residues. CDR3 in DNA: TGTGCCAGCTCACCACGGGAGGGGCATGAGCAGTTCTTA. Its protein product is CASSPREGHEQFL.

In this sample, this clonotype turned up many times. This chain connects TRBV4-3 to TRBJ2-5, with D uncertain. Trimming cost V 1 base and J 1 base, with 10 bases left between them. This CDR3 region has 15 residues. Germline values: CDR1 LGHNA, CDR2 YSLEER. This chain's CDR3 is CASSQVYRSQETQYF. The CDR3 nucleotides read TGCGCCAGCAGCCAAGTGTACAGATCCCAAGAGACCCAGTACTTC.

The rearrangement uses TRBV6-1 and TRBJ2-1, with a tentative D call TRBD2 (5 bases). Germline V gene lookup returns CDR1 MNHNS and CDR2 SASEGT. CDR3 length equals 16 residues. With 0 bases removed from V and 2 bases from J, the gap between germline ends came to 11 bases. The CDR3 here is CASSEAHGVPYNEQFF. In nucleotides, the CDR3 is TGTGCCAGCAGTGAAGCGCACGGGGTGCCCTACAATGAGCAGTTCTTC.

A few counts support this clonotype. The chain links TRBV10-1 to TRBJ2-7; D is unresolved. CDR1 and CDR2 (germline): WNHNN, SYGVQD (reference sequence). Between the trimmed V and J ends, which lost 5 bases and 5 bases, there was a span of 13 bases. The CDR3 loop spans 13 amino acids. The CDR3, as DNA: TGCGCCAGCAGTAAGACCGTTGCGGACGAGCAGTACTTC. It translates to CASSKTVADEQYF.

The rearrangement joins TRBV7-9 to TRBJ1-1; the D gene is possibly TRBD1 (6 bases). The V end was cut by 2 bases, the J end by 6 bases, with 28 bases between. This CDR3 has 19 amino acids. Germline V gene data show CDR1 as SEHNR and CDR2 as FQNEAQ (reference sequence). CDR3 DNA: TGTGCCAGCAGCTTAAGAGGGGGAGGGGCGACCGGGATGATGTCTGAAGCTTTCTTT. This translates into CASSLRGGGATGMMSEAFF.

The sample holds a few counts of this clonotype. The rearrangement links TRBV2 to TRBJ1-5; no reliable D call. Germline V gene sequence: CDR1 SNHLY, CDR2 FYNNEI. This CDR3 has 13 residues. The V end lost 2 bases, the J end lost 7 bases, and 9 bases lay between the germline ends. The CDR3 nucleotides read TGTGCCAGCAGTGAATCTACGGTGCAGCCCCAGCATTTT. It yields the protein CASSESTVQPQHF.

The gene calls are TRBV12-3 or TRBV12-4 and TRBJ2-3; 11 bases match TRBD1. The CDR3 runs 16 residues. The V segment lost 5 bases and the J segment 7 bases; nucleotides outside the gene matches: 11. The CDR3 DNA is TGTGCCAGCAGTCCCCCGTGGACAGGGGGCCAATATACGCAGTATTTT. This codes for CASSPPWTGGQYTQYF.

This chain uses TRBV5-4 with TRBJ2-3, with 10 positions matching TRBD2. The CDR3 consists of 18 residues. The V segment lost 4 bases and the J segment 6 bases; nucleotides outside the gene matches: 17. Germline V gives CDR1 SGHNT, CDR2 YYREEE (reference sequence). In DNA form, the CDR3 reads TGTGCCAGCAGCGCAGGGGGTTTAGCGGGGGGCGTAGGGGATACGCAGTATTTT. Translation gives CASSAGGLAGGVGDTQYF.